A single sample is the source of the 22 T cell receptor beta chains below, sequenced in a study of T cell changes during pregnancy in multiple sclerosis. Sequenced by immunoSEQ multiplex PCR; TCRdb stores in-frame clones only, minus some. The sample lists tens of thousands of clones; 90% to 95% were seen once. This material consisted of CD8+ T cells from peripheral blood mononuclear cells, taken in the third trimester of pregnancy. The source of these receptors is a female donor with multiple sclerosis, enrolled in a pregnancy study.

This clone was seen a few times. This chain links TRBV18 with TRBJ2-1; possible D gene TRBD1, 6 bases. The CDR3 runs to 14 residues. Per germline, CDR1 KGHSH and CDR2 LQKENI. V was shortened by 5 bases and J by 3 bases, with 11 bases between the two germline ends. CDR3: CASSFTGYYNEQFF. CDR3 bases: TGTGCCAGCTCATTCACAGGGTACTACAATGAGCAGTTCTTC. Supplemented by reference TRBV18 and TRBJ2-1, the full variable domain reads NAGVMQNPRHLVRRRGQEARLRCSPMKGHSHVYWYRQLPEEGLKFMVYLQKENIIDESGMPKERFSAEFPKEGPSILRIQQVVRGDSAAYFCASSFTGYYNEQFFGPGTRLTVL.

The chain uses TRBV10-1 and TRBJ2-7, with 11 nucleotides matching TRBD2. The CDR3 covers 18 residues. The V and J ends lost 6 bases and 4 bases, in that order; junction bases with no gene match: 17. Per germline, CDR1 WNHNN and CDR2 SYGVQD (reference sequence). The CDR3 here is CASRMTSGTLLSQYEQYF. The CDR3 bases are TGCGCCAGCAGGATGACTAGCGGGACTCTCCTCAGTCAGTACGAGCAGTACTTC.

The rearrangement joins TRBV28 to TRBJ2-3; no reliable D call. CDR3 size: 13 residues. Trimming took 3 bases from V and 4 from J, leaving 8 bases between them. Germline V gives CDR1 MDHEN, CDR2 SYDVKM. CDR3 nucleotides: TGTGCCAGCAGTTTTGGGCCGGCAGATACGCAGTATTTT. Translation gives CASSFGPADTQYF.

The rearrangement links TRBV4-3 to TRBJ2-5; D is possibly TRBD1 (6 bases). V lost 0 bases to trimming and J lost 4 bases, with 12 bases between them. The germline CDR1 and CDR2 sequences are LGHNA and YSLEER. The CDR3 consists of 15 residues. The CDR3 DNA follows: TGCGCCAGCAGCCAAGATCCAAGGGGGATAGAGACCCAGTACTTC. This codes for CASSQDPRGIETQYF.

This chain connects TRBV4-3 to TRBJ2-1, with TRBD2 matching 8 bases. Per the germline V gene, CDR1 is LGHNA and CDR2 is YSLEER. The CDR3 has 18 residues. V was pared by 2 bases and J by 6 bases, with 15 bases of the junction left unmatched. CDR3 nucleotides: TGCGCCAGCAGCCAAAAAGCGCCGGGACTAGAAGGAGTCAATGAGCAGTTCTTC. This translates into CASSQKAPGLEGVNEQFF.

The V gene is TRBV16, the J gene TRBJ2-7; 8 nucleotides align to TRBD1. The V and J ends lost 3 bases and 3 bases, in that order; junction bases with no gene match: 7. The CDR3 is 15 residues long. CDR1 is KGHSY and CDR2 is FQNENV in the germline V gene. CDR3 nucleotide sequence: TGTGCCAGCAGCCAGTCGGGACAGGACAACTACGAGCAGTACTTC. Translating gives CASSQSGQDNYEQYF.

V and J are TRBV9 and TRBJ2-1, with D maybe TRBD2 (6 bases). This CDR3 spans 14 amino acids. The germline V and J ends were trimmed by 0 bases and 6 bases, with 10 bases remaining between them. The germline V gene has CDR1 SGDLS and CDR2 YYNGEE. The CDR3 DNA reads TGTGCCAGCAGCGTAGGGGGAGGTCCCAATGAGCAGTTCTTC. This codes for CASSVGGGPNEQFF.

In nucleotides, the CDR3 is TGTGCCAGTAGTATCGGGGGGTACAATGAGCAGTTCTTC. As protein: CASSIGGYNEQFF. The V and J genes are TRBV19 and TRBJ2-1; 7 positions match TRBD2. Unmatched junction bases numbered 0, after V lost 3 bases and J lost 4 bases. This CDR3 contains 13 residues. In germline, CDR1 is LNHDA, CDR2 SQIVND (reference sequence).

The J gene is TRBJ2-7, the V gene TRBV27; possible D gene TRBD1, 5 bases. The germline V and J ends were trimmed by 3 bases and 2 bases, with 8 bases remaining between them. The germline V gene encodes CDR1 MNHEY and CDR2 SMNVEV (reference sequence). CDR3 length: 13 amino acids. CDR3 nucleotides: TGTGCCAGCAGTTTGACAGTAGCCTACGAGCAGTACTTC. Protein: CASSLTVAYEQYF.

This clone came up a few times. This chain connects TRBV6-5 to TRBJ1-2; 10 bases are a match to TRBD1. J was trimmed by 7 bases and V by 2 bases; bases with no gene match: 4. The CDR3 loop spans 14 amino acids. From germline, CDR1 is MNHEY and CDR2 SVGAGI. The CDR3 reads CASSYGTGVSGYTF. Written as DNA, the CDR3 is TGTGCCAGCAGTTACGGGACAGGGGTTTCTGGCTACACCTTC.

Of note for this clone: Sequence at one end of the junction differs from germline and may be a read error. In DNA, the CDR3 is TGTGCCAGCAGCCCGGGGGGTTGGAACCCTGAAGCTTTCTTT. This sequence encodes CASSPGGWNPEAFF. The chain recombines TRBV7-8 with TRBJ1-1; tentatively, D is TRBD1 (5 bases). There are 14 residues in the CDR3. Germline V CDR1 and CDR2: SGHVS, FQNEAQ.

The rearrangement joins TRBV14 to TRBJ2-3; the match to TRBD2 covers 10 bases. Germline V gene sequence: CDR1 SGHDN, CDR2 FVKESK. There are 15 residues in the CDR3. The J segment lost 4 bases and the V segment lost 6 bases, leaving 7 bases of the junction unmatched. CDR3 DNA: TGTGCCAGCAGTTCCGGGACTAGCGACGCAGATACGCAGTATTTT. Translating gives CASSSGTSDADTQYF.

The chain recombines TRBV27 with TRBJ2-7, with TRBD2 matching over 11 bases. J gave up 5 bases and V 5 bases, and 5 bases lay outside the gene matches. The CDR3 extends over 14 amino acids. CDR1 and CDR2 (germline): MNHEY, SMNVEV (reference sequence). The CDR3 DNA reads as TGTGCCAGCAGTATTAGCGGGAGGGCTGACGAGCAGTACTTC. Translated, it gives CASSISGRADEQYF.

V usage is TRBV6-6 and J usage is TRBJ2-7; 7 bases line up with TRBD2. This CDR3 contains 14 residues. Germline values: CDR1 MNHNY, CDR2 SVGAGI (reference sequence). J gave up 4 bases and V 3 bases, and 6 bases lay outside the gene matches. The CDR3 DNA is TGTGCCAGCAGTTATCCCGGGACTACATACGAGCAGTACTTC. Translated: CASSYPGTTYEQYF.

This chain connects TRBV2 to TRBJ2-1, with 7 bases fitting TRBD2. V dropped 7 bases and J dropped 0; count of bases not matched to a gene: 3. The CDR3 consists of 14 residues. Germline V gene sequence: CDR1 SNHLY, CDR2 FYNNEI. The DNA for the CDR3 is TGTGCCAGCAAAAGCGGGGACTCCTACAATGAGCAGTTCTTC. Its translation: CASKSGDSYNEQFF.

This sequence joins TRBV19 and TRBJ1-1; perhaps TRBD1 as D (5 bases). V lost 2 bases, J lost 0 bases, and 7 bases lay in between. The germline V gene encodes CDR1 LNHDA and CDR2 SQIVND (reference sequence). The CDR3 contains 14 residues. Here the CDR3 DNA reads TGTGCCAGTAGTATAAGGGGCCTGAACACTGAAGCTTTCTTT. Its protein product is CASSIRGLNTEAFF.

This clone was seen repeatedly, ten times or more. V gene TRBV7-7 combines with J gene TRBJ2-3, with D tentatively TRBD2 (6 bases). Germline CDR1 and CDR2: SSHAT and FNYEAQ (reference sequence). The CDR3 loop spans 15 amino acids. Trimming took off 5 bases at V and 0 bases at J, with 12 bases between the two ends. The CDR3 DNA reads TGTGCCAGCAGCATTGGACTAACTAGCACAGATACGCAGTATTTT. It yields the protein CASSIGLTSTDTQYF.

The chain couples TRBV27 to TRBJ2-7; tentatively, D is TRBD2 (5 bases). Germline V gene lookup returns CDR1 MNHEY and CDR2 SMNVEV (reference sequence). This CDR3 comprises 13 residues. Trimming took off 5 bases at V and 4 bases at J, with 12 bases between the two ends. The CDR3 protein is CASSRGQTYEQYF. In DNA form, the CDR3 reads TGTGCCAGCAGTCGAGGGCAGACTTACGAGCAGTACTTC.

The chain is built from TRBV9 and TRBJ1-1; TRBD1 agrees at 9 bases. Germline values: CDR1 SGDLS, CDR2 YYNGEE. The V gene end was trimmed by 4 bases and the J gene end by 4 bases; junction bases not matched to a gene: 14. The CDR3 spans 17 residues. The CDR3: CASSKGQGLRGGTEAFF. CDR3 nucleotide sequence: TGTGCCAGCAGCAAGGGACAGGGCCTGAGGGGGGGCACTGAAGCTTTCTTT.

This clone came up once. The chain links TRBV5-5 to TRBJ2-2, with 8 bases fitting TRBD1. Germline loops: CDR1 SGHKS, CDR2 YYEKEE (reference sequence). V lost 4 bases, J lost 5 bases, and 7 bases stayed unmatched. The CDR3 loop spans 15 amino acids. CDR3 sequence: CASSRTGGMTGELFF. The CDR3 nucleotides are TGTGCCAGCAGCCGTACAGGGGGGATGACCGGGGAGCTGTTTTTT.

The J gene is TRBJ2-7, the V gene TRBV27; D not resolved. This CDR3 is built from 14 residues. Germline CDR1 is MNHEY and CDR2 is SMNVEV (reference sequence). The V end was cut by 4 bases, the J end by 0 bases, with 10 bases between. CDR3 nucleotides: TGTGCCAGCAGTTCCATAATCGGCTCCTACGAGCAGTACTTC. Amino acids: CASSSIIGSYEQYF.

In the case of this clone: This sample also contains other DNA sequences that code for the same CDR3. The J gene is TRBJ2-7, the V gene TRBV9, with TRBD2 matching 10 bases. Germline values: CDR1 SGDLS, CDR2 YYNGEE. Trimming took 5 bases from V and 3 from J; bases not matched to a gene: 5. This CDR3 region has 14 residues. CDR3 DNA sequence: TGTGCCAGCAGTAGGACTAGCGGATACTACGAGCAGTACTTC. Its protein is CASSRTSGYYEQYF.